The sequence of this T cell receptor (beta chain) was determined in a study of cytomegalovirus exposure and HLA in healthy donors. About the study: In a later analysis, it was reported that the approximately 110 validation repertoires had been produced on the same platform as the 550 to 700 repertoires belonging to the first cohort.

In regard to this clone: Its antigen is still unknown.

The CDR3 spans 16 residues. Germline V gene data show CDR1 as SEHNR and CDR2 as FQNEAQ (reference sequence). Trimming took 1 base from V and 3 from J; bases not matched to a gene: 8. Clones were sequenced by immunoSEQ multiplex PCR, and TCRdb holds only the in-frame ones, with some missing. The sample lists some 340,000 clones; around 90% were seen once. Points from the study as a whole: First-cohort TCR clusters tended to co-occur in the approximately 110 validation repertoires, a later analysis found. The study flagged fewer than 200 TCR beta chains as cytomegalovirus-associated.

Source material: PBMCs. The clonotype comes from a woman in her 30s in good health and CMV-seropositive. V gene TRBV7-9 combines with J gene TRBJ1-2; 7 bases line up with TRBD1. CDR3: CASSLGSGTVDYGYTF. Written as DNA, the CDR3 is TGTGCCAGCAGCTTAGGCTCCGGGACAGTTGACTATGGCTACACCTTC.